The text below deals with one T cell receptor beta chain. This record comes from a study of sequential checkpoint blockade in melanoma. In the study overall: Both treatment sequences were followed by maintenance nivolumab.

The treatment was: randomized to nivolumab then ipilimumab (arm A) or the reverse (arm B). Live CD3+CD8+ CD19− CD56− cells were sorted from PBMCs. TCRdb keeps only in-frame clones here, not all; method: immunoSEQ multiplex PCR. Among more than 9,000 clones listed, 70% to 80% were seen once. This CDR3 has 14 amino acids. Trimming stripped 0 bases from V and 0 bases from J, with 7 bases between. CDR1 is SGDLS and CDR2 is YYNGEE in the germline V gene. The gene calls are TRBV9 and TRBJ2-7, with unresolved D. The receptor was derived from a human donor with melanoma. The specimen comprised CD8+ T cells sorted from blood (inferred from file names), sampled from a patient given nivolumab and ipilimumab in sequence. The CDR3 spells CASSVDGHSYEQYF. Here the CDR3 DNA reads TGTGCCAGCAGCGTAGATGGCCACTCCTACGAGCAGTACTTC.